This T cell receptor (beta chain) is from a study of OX40 agonist ivuxolimab in advanced cancers. Broader study findings: The study found that CD8+ T cells averaged more expanded clones than CD4+.

The V end lost 10 bases, the J end lost 1 base, and 16 bases lay between the germline ends. The germline V gene encodes CDR1 SNHLY and CDR2 FYNNEI. CDR3 length equals 14 residues. As regards this clone: Its specificity is unknown.

Using immunoSEQ multiplex PCR, the repertoire was profiled, and TCRdb retains in-frame clones only, with some absent. Of some 70,000 clones listed, roughly 90% are singletons. Material: CD4+ or CD8+ T cells sorted from blood, obtained in a trial of the OX40 agonist ivuxolimab. The chain carries TRBV2 and TRBJ2-5; maybe TRBD2 (6 bases). This clonotype was sampled from an adult with an advanced solid tumor such as melanoma, head and neck, liver or kidney cancer. The CDR3 is CATPRSGVQETQYF. In nucleotides, the CDR3 is TGTGCCACCCCACGGTCGGGGGTCCAAGAGACCCAGTACTTC.